This T cell receptor (beta chain) derives from a study of blood T cells in healthy people across ages. Whole-study findings and limits: The study found more naive CD4+ cells and higher diversity in long-lived than aged donors.

In its sample, this clonotype was seen a few times. No antigen is known for it. Germline CDR1 reads MGHRA; CDR2 reads YSYEKL. V gave up 1 base and J gave up 2 bases; unmatched junction bases: 19. This CDR3 comprises 20 residues. A second roughly 6 to 11 cycle PCR used barcoded and J-beta primers. TCRdb processed the 5' RACE reads anew with MiXCR; each CDR3 protein has one entry. The sample comprises 800,000 to 900,000 distinct CDR3 sequences, 55% to 65% of which are singletons, and about 27% rests with the top ten. Sequenced: blood. This receptor was obtained from a man aged 25 to 40 in good health. V gene TRBV4-1 combines with J gene TRBJ2-7, with TRBD1 matching 8 bases. CDR3 region: CASSQAFRTGWDMGTYEQYF. CDR3 nucleotide sequence: TGCGCCAGCAGCCAAGCTTTCCGGACAGGGTGGGACATGGGAACCTACGAGCAGTACTTC.